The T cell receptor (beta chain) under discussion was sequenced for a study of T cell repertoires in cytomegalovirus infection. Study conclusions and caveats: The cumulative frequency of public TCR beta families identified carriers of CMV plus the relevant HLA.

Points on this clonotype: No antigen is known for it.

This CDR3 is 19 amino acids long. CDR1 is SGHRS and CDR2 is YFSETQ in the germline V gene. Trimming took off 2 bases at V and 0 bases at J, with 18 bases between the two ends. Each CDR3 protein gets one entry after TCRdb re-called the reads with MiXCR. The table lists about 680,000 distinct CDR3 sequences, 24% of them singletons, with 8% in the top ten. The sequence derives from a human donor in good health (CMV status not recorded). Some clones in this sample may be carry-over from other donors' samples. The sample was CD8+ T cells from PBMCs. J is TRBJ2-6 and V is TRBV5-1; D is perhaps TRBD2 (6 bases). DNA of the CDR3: TGCGCCAGCAGCTTCCTCCGGGAGAGGATCACCTCTGGGGCCAACGTCCTGACTTTC. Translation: CASSFLRERITSGANVLTF.